A single sample gave rise to the 30 T cell receptor beta chains below, sequenced in a study of T cells expressing NK-cell markers (dated by TCRdb to 2018 to 2020). Libraries came from 5' RACE. The instrument was an Illumina HiSeq 2000. TCRdb reprocessed the public reads and reports one entry per CDR3 protein sequence, without DNA. In this sample's table one finds about 430,000 distinct CDR3 sequences. About 1.5% of the sample lies in the top ten. Source material: blood T cells: a sorted CD56 or NKG2C T cell subset, CD4+ or CD8+ T cells, or bulk PBMC T cells (not recorded which). These receptors all stem from a woman aged 45 to 65 in good health. Donor details come from another sample of the same person, matched by shared clones.

The CDR3 sequence: CSAREGASSYNSPLHF. The J gene is TRBJ1-6, the V gene TRBV20-1; the D call of TRBD1 rests on TCRdb alone, since no DNA is present to check it. Germline values: CDR1 DFQATT, CDR2 SNEGSKA (reference sequence). CDR3 length equals 16 residues.

This sequence joins TRBV5-6 and TRBJ2-7. This CDR3 is built from 12 residues. The germline V gene encodes CDR1 SGHDT and CDR2 YYEEEE. Here the CDR3 reads CASSWGSYEQYF.

The V call is TRBV20-1, the J call TRBJ2-1; no DNA is available, so the TRBD2 call from TCRdb remains unchecked. Germline CDR1 DFQATT, CDR2 SNEGSKA (reference sequence). CDR3 size: 12 residues. Here the CDR3 reads CSARGLAGDQFF.

The chain combines TRBV5-6 with TRBJ2-7; absent DNA, TCRdb's TRBD2 call cannot be checked. The CDR3 is made up of 16 amino acids. Germline assignment: CDR1 SGHDT and CDR2 YYEEEE. The CDR3 spells CASSLDPSGRWYEQYF.

The rearrangement links TRBV20-1 to TRBJ2-1; TCRdb names TRBD2, which stays unverified in the absence of DNA. This CDR3 has 14 amino acids. Germline values: CDR1 DFQATT, CDR2 SNEGSKA (reference sequence). The CDR3 loop reads CSARRAGGLNEQFF.

The genes are TRBV6-6 and TRBJ2-2; no DNA is available, so the TRBD1 call from TCRdb remains unchecked. There are 14 residues in the CDR3. Germline CDR1 is MNHNY and CDR2 is SVGAGI (reference sequence). The CDR3 loop reads CATTRQGNTGELFF.

The rearrangement uses TRBV7-8 and TRBJ2-1; TCRdb indicates TRBD1, and absent DNA this call remains unverified. The CDR3 spans 14 residues. Per germline, CDR1 SGHVS and CDR2 FQNEAQ. CDR3 region: CASWASSSYNEQFF.

The V call is TRBV2, the J call TRBJ2-4; the D call of TRBD1 rests on TCRdb alone, since no DNA is present to check it. This CDR3 region has 18 residues. Germline V gene data show CDR1 as SNHLY and CDR2 as FYNNEI. The CDR3 reads CASSVVTGGSLPKNIQYF.

This sequence joins TRBV7-3 and TRBJ2-1; TCRdb reports TRBD1, a call that lacks DNA to check it against. The germline gives CDR1 SGHTA, CDR2 FQGTGA. This CDR3 comprises 15 residues. This chain's CDR3 is CASSSGQGAGDEQFF.

The gene calls are TRBV2 and TRBJ1-2; there is no DNA to check the TCRdb D call of TRBD1. Germline V gives CDR1 SNHLY, CDR2 FYNNEI. The CDR3 consists of 12 residues. The CDR3 reads CAGKDRVAGYTF.

V is TRBV20-1 and J is TRBJ2-1; lacking DNA, the TRBD2 call made by TCRdb goes unchecked. This CDR3 region has 14 residues. CDR1 DFQATT and CDR2 SNEGSKA come from the germline V gene (reference sequence). CDR3 loop: CSANPGASEDEQFF.

The chain uses TRBV5-6 and TRBJ1-1; without DNA, the TCRdb call of TRBD1 cannot be checked. CDR3 length: 13 amino acids. Germline loops: CDR1 SGHDT, CDR2 YYEEEE. The CDR3 here is CASWFRGVGEAFF.

The genes are TRBV11-2 and TRBJ2-5; TCRdb lists TRBD1, though no DNA is available to test this call. Germline CDR1 is SGHAT and CDR2 is FQNNGV. CDR3 length: 16 residues. The CDR3 is CASSTYRDRDPETQYF.

V usage is TRBV7-3 and J usage is TRBJ2-3. Germline V lookup: CDR1 SGHTA, CDR2 FQGTGA. This CDR3 has 14 residues. CDR3 sequence: CASSLFLASDTQYF.

The rearrangement joins TRBV7-6 to TRBJ2-1; TCRdb gives TRBD1 as the D gene, but with no DNA this cannot be confirmed. CDR1 and CDR2 (germline): SGHVS, FNYEAQ. CDR3 length equals 15 residues. CDR3 sequence reads: CASSLPGAGYNEQFF.

V and J are TRBV27 and TRBJ2-1; TCRdb names TRBD1, which stays unverified in the absence of DNA. CDR3 length equals 14 residues. Germline loops: CDR1 MNHEY, CDR2 SMNVEV (reference sequence). This CDR3 is CASSLLAGWNEQFF.

V is TRBV4-1 and J is TRBJ1-5. Germline-derived CDR1 and CDR2 are MGHRA and YSYEKL. The CDR3 has 14 amino acids. The CDR3 here is CASGNKISNQPQHF.

The V call is TRBV10-3, the J call TRBJ2-5; checking the TCRdb D call of TRBD2 is not possible without DNA. CDR1 and CDR2 (germline): ENHRY, SYGVKD. This CDR3 is 14 amino acids long. The CDR3 protein is CAISGTTYQETQYF.

This chain's CDR3 is CASSQPVGLAGEFGLNQETQYF. The genes are TRBV7-7 and TRBJ2-5; TCRdb returns TRBD2, unconfirmable since there is no DNA. The germline CDR1 and CDR2 sequences are SSHAT and FNYEAQ (reference sequence). There are 22 residues in the CDR3.

V is TRBV20-1 and J is TRBJ2-7; TCRdb's D call of TRBD1 is untestable without DNA. In germline, CDR1 is DFQATT, CDR2 SNEGSKA (reference sequence). The CDR3 covers 14 residues. CDR3 amino acids: CSARAPDPAYEQYF.

The J gene is TRBJ2-1, the V gene TRBV9; TCRdb selects TRBD2, and the lack of DNA leaves this call unchecked. CDR3 length: 16 amino acids. The germline gives CDR1 SGDLS, CDR2 YYNGEE. The CDR3: CASSKGLTSSYNEQFF.

The chain recombines TRBV2 with TRBJ2-6. This CDR3 region has 16 residues. Germline values: CDR1 SNHLY, CDR2 FYNNEI. The CDR3 here is CASISARGAGANVLTF.

The V and J genes are TRBV6-2 or TRBV6-3 and TRBJ2-1. CDR1 is MNHEY and CDR2 is SVGEGT in the germline V gene. CDR3 length: 14 residues. This CDR3 is CASSLDKVVNEQFF.

The genes are TRBV11-2 and TRBJ2-5. This CDR3 contains 13 residues. Per the germline V gene, CDR1 is SGHAT and CDR2 is FQNNGV. CDR3: CASSLSRWETQYF.

The V and J genes are TRBV5-8 and TRBJ2-1; TCRdb returns TRBD2, unconfirmable since there is no DNA. The CDR3 runs 14 residues. Germline V gene data show CDR1 as SGHTS and CDR2 as YDEGEE. The CDR3 loop is CASSPGLVQNEQFF.

The rearrangement links TRBV28 to TRBJ2-3; TCRdb outputs TRBD1, but without DNA this stays unchecked. Germline values: CDR1 MDHEN, CDR2 SYDVKM. The CDR3 has 13 residues. The CDR3 reads CASSFLAGTGKYF.

The V call is TRBV3-1, the J call TRBJ1-6. The CDR3 sequence is 15 residues long. The germline V gene encodes CDR1 LGHDT and CDR2 YNNKEL (reference sequence). The chain's CDR3 is CASSQGWVSSSPLHF.

The chain joins TRBV5-1 to TRBJ2-5; no DNA is available, so the TRBD2 call from TCRdb remains unchecked. CDR1 and CDR2 from the germline V gene are SGHRS and YFSETQ. The CDR3 runs 17 residues. CDR3 in amino acids: CASSLAGLPGLGGTQYF. Full variable domain (remainder filled in from reference TRBV5-1 and TRBJ2-5): KAGVTQTPRYLIKTRGQQVTLSCSPISGHRSVSWYQQTPGQGLQFLFEYFSETQRNKGNFPGRFSGRQFSNSRSEMNVSTLELGDSALYLCASSLAGLPGLGGTQYFGPGTRLLVL.

This rearrangement joins TRBV11-2 to TRBJ2-2. The germline V gene encodes CDR1 SGHAT and CDR2 FQNNGV. The CDR3 loop spans 14 amino acids. The CDR3 sequence is CASSSRLITGELFF.

The V gene is TRBV29-1, the J gene TRBJ1-1. The germline V gene encodes CDR1 SQVTM and CDR2 ANQGSEA. CDR3 length: 13 amino acids. CDR3 in amino acids: CSLKTGLNTEAFF.